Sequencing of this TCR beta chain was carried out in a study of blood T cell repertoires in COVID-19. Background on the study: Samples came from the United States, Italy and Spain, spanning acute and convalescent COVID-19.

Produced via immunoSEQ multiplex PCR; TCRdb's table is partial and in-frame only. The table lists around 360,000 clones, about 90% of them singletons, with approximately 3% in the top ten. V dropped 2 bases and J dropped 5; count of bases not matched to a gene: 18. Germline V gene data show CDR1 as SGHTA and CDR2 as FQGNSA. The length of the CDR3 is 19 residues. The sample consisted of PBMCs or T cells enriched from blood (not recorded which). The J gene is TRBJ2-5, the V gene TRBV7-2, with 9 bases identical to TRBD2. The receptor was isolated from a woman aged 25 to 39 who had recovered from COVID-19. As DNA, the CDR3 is TGTGCCAGCAGCTTAAGTAGCGGGCCTAGCGGGGCGCCCCCGGAGACCCAGTACTTC. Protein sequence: CASSLSSGPSGAPPETQYF.